The TCR beta chain under discussion was sequenced for a study of monozygotic twins with inflammatory bowel disease. Germline V gene data show CDR1 as SGHRS and CDR2 as YFSETQ. This CDR3 is 15 amino acids long. With the 5' RACE reads reprocessed, TCRdb shows one record per CDR3 protein and no DNA. The repertoire table contains 95,000 to 110,000 distinct CDR3 sequences. V gene TRBV5-1 combines with J gene TRBJ2-4; checking the TCRdb D call of TRBD1 is not possible without DNA. The clonotype was recovered from a human donor with ulcerative colitis or Crohn's disease, or a healthy co-twin of an affected twin (not recorded which). Sequencing used blood. The CDR3 region is CASSPRGQGENIQYF.